This T cell receptor beta chain was retrieved from a study of molecular identifiers for immune sequencing clone quantification. Broader study findings: Amid 940,000 or so naive cells, spiked Jurkat TCR RNA from one cell was reportedly still detectable.

MiXCR, run by TCRdb on the PCR reads, gives a single entry per CDR3 protein. The sample carries around 480,000 distinct CDR3 sequences, about 25% recorded once. This clonotype was counted between two and nine times. The antigen remains undetermined. This CDR3 comprises 15 residues. The germline gives CDR1 SGDLS, CDR2 YYNGEE. Trimming removed 1 base from V and 0 bases from J, with 9 bases in between. This clonotype was obtained from a human donor in good health. Some libraries in this study had Jurkat cell RNA spiked in. The chain is built from TRBV9 and TRBJ2-3; D remains ambiguous. The material sequenced was naive CD8+ T cells from blood, with Jurkat cell RNA spiked in. Subset: FACS-sorted CD8+CD4-CCR7+CD45RA+ naive T cells. The CDR3 region has the DNA TGTGCCAGCAGCGTAACGGGCCACAGCACAGATACGCAGTATTTT. It encodes CASSVTGHSTDTQYF. Together with reference TRBV9 and TRBJ2-3, the CDR3 gives the full variable domain: DSGVTQTPKHLITATGQRVTLRCSPRSGDLSVYWYQQSLDQGLQFLIQYYNGEERAKGNILERFSAQQFPDLHSELNLSSLELGDSALYFCASSVTGHSTDTQYFGPGTRLTVL.